The 32 T cell receptor beta chains reported below all come from one sample, sequenced in a study of monozygotic twins with inflammatory bowel disease. Following a re-call of the 5' RACE reads, TCRdb has one entry per CDR3 protein and lacks DNA. The sample table includes 150,000 to 200,000 distinct CDR3 sequences. What was sequenced was blood. Source of these receptors: a human donor with ulcerative colitis or Crohn's disease, or a healthy co-twin of an affected twin (not recorded which).

The chain is built from TRBV9 and TRBJ2-5; as DNA is missing, the TRBD1 call by TCRdb cannot be tested. CDR3 length: 13 residues. Germline lookup yields CDR1 SGDLS and CDR2 YYNGEE. The CDR3 loop reads CASSGRGLETQYF. Full variable domain (outside the CDR3, taken from reference TRBV9 and TRBJ2-5): DSGVTQTPKHLITATGQRVTLRCSPRSGDLSVYWYQQSLDQGLQFLIQYYNGEERAKGNILERFSAQQFPDLHSELNLSSLELGDSALYFCASSGRGLETQYFGPGTRLLVL.

The chain has TRBV6-5 and TRBJ1-4. The CDR3 extends over 18 amino acids. Looked up from germline, CDR1 is MNHEY and CDR2 is SVGAGI. CDR3 amino acids: CASSYRTLRPSTNEKLFF.

CDR3 sequence reads: CASRLGGSYNEQFF. This chain links TRBV19 with TRBJ2-1. This CDR3 comprises 14 residues. Germline loops: CDR1 LNHDA, CDR2 SQIVND (reference sequence).

The chain joins TRBV7-2 to TRBJ2-7; the D gene TCRdb calls, TRBD1, cannot be checked with no DNA. The CDR3 contains 16 residues. Germline V gene lookup returns CDR1 SGHTA and CDR2 FQGNSA. CDR3 region: CASSLVSGQGAGEQYF.

The genes are TRBV7-2 and TRBJ2-7; TCRdb lists TRBD2, though no DNA is available to test this call. CDR1 and CDR2 (germline): SGHTA, FQGNSA. The CDR3 is 15 amino acids. The CDR3 sequence: CASSLAPGLSYEQYF.

The V call is TRBV2, the J call TRBJ1-2; the TCRdb call, TRBD1, lacks DNA for checking. The germline CDR1 and CDR2 sequences are SNHLY and FYNNEI. CDR3 size: 14 residues. The CDR3 here is CASSPGQSNYGYTF.

The chain is built from TRBV7-9 and TRBJ2-2; absent DNA, TCRdb's TRBD1 call cannot be checked. The CDR3 consists of 15 residues. Looked up from germline, CDR1 is SEHNR and CDR2 is FQNEAQ (reference sequence). CDR3 amino acids: CASSLAQGGTGELFF.

The chain is built from TRBV28 and TRBJ2-7; no DNA is available, so the TRBD1 call from TCRdb remains unchecked. This CDR3 region has 14 residues. Germline V CDR1 and CDR2: MDHEN, SYDVKM. The chain's CDR3 is CASSVRQGTYEQYF.

The chain carries TRBV24-1 and TRBJ2-2; TCRdb returns TRBD1, unconfirmable since there is no DNA. Germline values: CDR1 KGHDR, CDR2 SFDVKD. There are 16 residues in the CDR3. CDR3 region: CATSDPGQGFAGELFF.

The V and J genes are TRBV20-1 and TRBJ2-6. CDR1 is DFQATT, CDR2 SNEGSKA, per germline (reference sequence). The CDR3 covers 15 residues. Here the CDR3 reads CSASGSLSGANVLTF.

This clonotype is classed as medium-sized by frequency. CDR3: CASGPSGSRTDTQYF. J is TRBJ2-3 and V is TRBV2; the TCRdb call, TRBD1, lacks DNA for checking. This CDR3 spans 15 amino acids. Germline values: CDR1 SNHLY, CDR2 FYNNEI.

The rearrangement joins TRBV7-9 to TRBJ2-1; the TRBD2 assignment by TCRdb is unverifiable without DNA. Germline V lookup: CDR1 SEHNR, CDR2 FQNEAQ (reference sequence). The CDR3 sequence is 15 residues long. CDR3 protein: CASSPSGRAWNEQFF.

The rearrangement links TRBV30 to TRBJ2-7; TCRdb picks TRBD2, but there is no DNA to check that call. This CDR3 spans 13 amino acids. Germline CDR1 and CDR2: GTSNPN and SVGIG (reference sequence). CDR3 sequence reads: CAWSTWRRAEQYF. The whole variable domain, remainder taken from reference TRBV30 and TRBJ2-7, is SQTIHQWPATLVQPVGSPLSLECTVEGTSNPNLYWYRQAAGRGLQLLFYSVGIGQISSEVPQNLSASRPQDRQFILSSKKLLLSDSGFYLCAWSTWRRAEQYFGPGTRLTVT.

V usage is TRBV7-2 and J usage is TRBJ2-1. The germline V gene has CDR1 SGHTA and CDR2 FQGNSA. This CDR3 contains 16 residues. This CDR3 is CASSLSLHFSYNEQFF. Combining the CDR3 with reference TRBV7-2 and TRBJ2-1 gives the whole variable domain GAGVSQSPSNKVTEKGKDVELRCDPISGHTALYWYRQSLGQGLEFLIYFQGNSAPDKSGLPSDRFSAERTGGSVSTLTIQRTQQEDSAVYLCASSLSLHFSYNEQFFGPGTRLTVL.

This chain joins TRBV20-1 and TRBJ2-3. Germline V gene sequence: CDR1 DFQATT, CDR2 SNEGSKA (reference sequence). The CDR3 is 14 residues long. The CDR3 loop reads CSAYPSARADTQYF.

V is TRBV20-1 and J is TRBJ2-7; TCRdb indicates TRBD2, and absent DNA this call remains unverified. CDR1 and CDR2 from the germline V gene are DFQATT and SNEGSKA (reference sequence). The CDR3 sequence is 16 residues long. CDR3: CSARDTKGPSSYEQYF.

V and J are TRBV18 and TRBJ2-5. The CDR3 consists of 13 residues. CDR1 and CDR2 (germline): KGHSH, LQKENI. The CDR3 spells CASSGSYQETQYF.

The chain carries TRBV7-9 and TRBJ1-5; TCRdb's D gene call, TRBD1, goes unchecked for lack of DNA. The CDR3 has 16 amino acids. Germline values: CDR1 SEHNR, CDR2 FQNEAQ (reference sequence). CDR3 sequence reads: CASSSQDRGSNQPQHF.

The chain uses TRBV11-2 and TRBJ2-7. The CDR3 is 14 residues long. CDR1 SGHAT and CDR2 FQNNGV come from the germline V gene. CDR3 sequence reads: CASSPLTGPYEQYF. Based on the CDR3 plus reference TRBV11-2 and TRBJ2-7, the full variable domain is EAGVAQSPRYKIIEKRQSVAFWCNPISGHATLYWYQQILGQGPKLLIQFQNNGVVDDSQLPKDRFSAERLKGVDSTLKIQPAKLEDSAVYLCASSPLTGPYEQYFGPGTRLTVT.

The chain couples TRBV5-1 to TRBJ2-7; the TCRdb call, TRBD1, lacks DNA for checking. The CDR3 extends over 14 amino acids. CDR1 is SGHRS and CDR2 is YFSETQ in the germline V gene. The CDR3 protein is CASSLRPATYEQYF.

The chain has TRBV29-1 and TRBJ2-1; TCRdb names TRBD1, which stays unverified in the absence of DNA. Germline V gives CDR1 SQVTM, CDR2 ANQGSEA. The CDR3 length is 13 residues. The CDR3 spells CSVPTGAYNEQFF.

CDR3 sequence: CASSRTGPQPQHF. This chain joins TRBV12-3 or TRBV12-4 and TRBJ1-5; the TCRdb call, TRBD1, lacks DNA for checking. This CDR3 comprises 13 residues.

V and J are TRBV24-1 and TRBJ1-2. Germline lookup yields CDR1 KGHDR and CDR2 SFDVKD. This CDR3 comprises 12 residues. The CDR3 sequence: CATSDYAYGYTF.

This chain uses TRBV12-3 or TRBV12-4 with TRBJ1-6; as DNA is missing, the TRBD1 call by TCRdb cannot be tested. The CDR3 extends over 13 amino acids. This CDR3 reads CASSSADISPLHF.

The chain recombines TRBV7-2 with TRBJ2-1; the D call from TCRdb, TRBD2, cannot be confirmed without DNA. The germline V gene encodes CDR1 SGHTA and CDR2 FQGNSA. The CDR3 runs 14 residues. CDR3 sequence reads: CASSSSSGYNEQFF.

This chain links TRBV28 with TRBJ2-7; as DNA is missing, the TRBD1 call by TCRdb cannot be tested. CDR3 length: 14 amino acids. Germline-derived CDR1 and CDR2 are MDHEN and SYDVKM. CDR3: CASIGQGVSYEQYF.

V usage is TRBV30 and J usage is TRBJ2-6. Germline assignment: CDR1 GTSNPN and CDR2 SVGIG (reference sequence). The CDR3 extends over 16 amino acids. CDR3 in amino acids: CAWSVGRYSGANVLTF.

The chain uses TRBV6-1 and TRBJ1-1; TCRdb selects TRBD1, and the lack of DNA leaves this call unchecked. Germline loops: CDR1 MNHNS, CDR2 SASEGT. The CDR3 totals 15 residues. The CDR3: CASSGRQGVNTEAFF.

The genes are TRBV12-3 or TRBV12-4 and TRBJ2-1; TCRdb's D gene call, TRBD1, goes unchecked for lack of DNA. CDR3 length: 15 residues. The CDR3 loop reads CASSFGPRGLNEQFF.

The rearrangement links TRBV11-3 to TRBJ2-1; as DNA is missing, the TRBD1 call by TCRdb cannot be tested. The V gene's germline CDR1 is SGHNT and CDR2 YENEEA. This CDR3 is 18 amino acids long. The CDR3 here is CASSLVGGGGSPYNEQFF.

The rearrangement uses TRBV29-1 and TRBJ1-5; TCRdb names TRBD1, which stays unverified in the absence of DNA. Germline CDR1 reads SQVTM; CDR2 reads ANQGSEA. The CDR3 has 12 residues. The CDR3: CSVVTPGEPQHF.

V usage is TRBV20-1 and J usage is TRBJ1-2; TCRdb picks TRBD1, but there is no DNA to check that call. The germline V gene encodes CDR1 DFQATT and CDR2 SNEGSKA (reference sequence). The CDR3 sequence is 14 residues long. The CDR3 protein is CSASIPGIFNGYTF.